This record concerns one T cell receptor beta chain sequence. Its matching antigen is unknown. Between the trimmed V and J ends, which lost 5 bases and 2 bases, there was a span of 15 bases. CDR3 length: 15 residues. CDR1 is MDHEN, CDR2 SYDVKM, per germline. The data belong to a study of cytomegalovirus exposure and HLA in healthy donors. 13 Jbeta primers and 60 Vbeta primers were used for the PCR. The protocol was immunoSEQ multiplex PCR, while the TCRdb copy is restricted to in-frame clones and leaves out a portion. The data contain fewer than 250,000 clones, roughly four fifths of them singletons. The study's findings and limits: The study assumed roughly uniform donor sequencing depth for presence/absence analyses.

The chain joins TRBV28 to TRBJ1-1; TRBD1 might be the D (5 bases). The sequencing sample was made of PBMCs. The TCR originated in a young woman in good health and CMV-seropositive. CDR3 bases: TGTGCCAGCAGTCTACCCCCGACAGTTAACACTGAAGCTTTCTTT. It specifies CASSLPPTVNTEAFF.